These 30 T cell receptor beta chains were sequenced from one sample in a study of blood T cell repertoires in COVID-19. Repertoires were generated with immunoSEQ multiplex PCR, while TCRdb's copy carries only in-frame clones and drops some. The data show 40,000 to 65,000 clones, roughly three quarters seen once. Sample: peripheral blood. These receptors all stem from a human donor with active or convalescent COVID-19. The donor label of this sample is uncertain.

The CDR3 DNA follows: TGTGCCAGCAGCCGCCCACTATCCCGGACAGATCAAGAGACCCAGTACTTC. It is translated as CASSRPLSRTDQETQYF. The chain combines TRBV7-9 with TRBJ2-5, with D possibly being TRBD1 (6 bases). The CDR3 length is 17 residues. Germline CDR1 and CDR2: SEHNR and FQNEAQ (reference sequence). Between the trimmed V and J ends, which lost 5 bases and 2 bases, there was a span of 21 bases.

V and J are TRBV30 and TRBJ1-6; 9 nucleotides align to TRBD1. Germline values: CDR1 GTSNPN, CDR2 SVGIG (reference sequence). This CDR3 has 14 amino acids. The V gene end was trimmed by 3 bases and the J gene end by 10 bases; junction bases not matched to a gene: 7. The CDR3 spells CAWRGQGEGSPLHF. In DNA form, the CDR3 reads TGTGCCTGGAGGGGACAGGGAGAGGGGTCACCCCTCCACTTT.

This chain links TRBV6-5 with TRBJ2-3; D might be TRBD1 (6 bases). This CDR3 has 13 amino acids. Germline V gives CDR1 MNHEY, CDR2 SVGAGI. The V end lost 11 bases, the J end lost 6 bases, and 18 bases lay between the germline ends. CDR3 DNA: TGTGCCGGATGGGGGCCTCCTTCGGATACGCAGTATTTT. It translates to CAGWGPPSDTQYF.

The J gene is TRBJ1-1, the V gene TRBV6-2 or TRBV6-3, with D unresolved. From germline, CDR1 is MNHEY and CDR2 SVGEGT. There are 16 residues in the CDR3. The ends were cut back, 0 bases at V and 2 bases at J, with 13 bases in the middle. CDR3 coding DNA: TGTGCCAGCAGTTACTCGAATCCGGAGATTAACACTGAAGCTTTCTTT. This translates into CASSYSNPEINTEAFF.

The chain couples TRBV2 to TRBJ1-5; the D gene is possibly TRBD1 (6 bases). The length of the CDR3 is 15 residues. V was cut by 8 bases and J by 6 bases, with 20 bases left in between. The germline V gene has CDR1 SNHLY and CDR2 FYNNEI. Here the CDR3 DNA reads TGTGCCAGCCTACTGGGACACTATTGCATTCAGCCCCAGCATTTT. Encoded protein: CASLLGHYCIQPQHF.

This rearrangement joins TRBV7-8 to TRBJ2-7, with TRBD1 as a possible D gene (5 bases). Germline CDR1 SGHVS, CDR2 FQNEAQ. This CDR3 is 14 amino acids long. The V end lost 3 bases, the J end lost 2 bases, and 11 bases lay between the germline ends. DNA of the CDR3: TGTGCCAGCAGCTTCCTAGGGGCAGCCTACGAGCAGTACTTC. Protein product: CASSFLGAAYEQYF.

The V and J genes are TRBV6-5 and TRBJ2-3; 8 nucleotides line up with TRBD1. The CDR3 contains 16 residues. V was pared by 0 bases and J by 2 bases, with 4 bases of the junction left unmatched. CDR1 is MNHEY and CDR2 is SVGAGI in the germline V gene. The CDR3 region has the DNA TGTGCCAGCAGTTACTCAGGGACAGGTACCACAGATACGCAGTATTTT. Translated: CASSYSGTGTTDTQYF.

DNA for the CDR3: TGCGCCAGCAGCTTGGACAGGGAGGGAGAGGTTCAGTACTTC. Its translation is CASSLDREGEVQYF. The chain is built from TRBV5-1 and TRBJ2-4; TRBD2 is a possible D gene (7 bases). This CDR3 contains 14 residues. V lost 0 bases to trimming and J lost 11 bases, with 15 bases between them. Per germline, CDR1 SGHRS and CDR2 YFSETQ.

The J gene is TRBJ2-7, the V gene TRBV11-2; perhaps TRBD2 as D (9 bases). The CDR3 runs 17 residues. Trimming pared 5 bases from V and 1 base from J, leaving 21 bases between. Germline CDR1 SGHAT, CDR2 FQNNGV. CDR3 loop: CASSGRGLAGPSYEQYF. CDR3 coding DNA: TGTGCCAGCAGCGGCAGGGGGCTAGCGGGACCATCCTACGAGCAGTACTTC.

The rearrangement links TRBV10-2 to TRBJ1-4, with a weak D call TRBD1 (6 bases). This CDR3 has 14 residues. Trimming shortened V by 3 bases and J by 10 bases, and 15 bases separated the two germline ends. CDR1 and CDR2 from the germline V gene are WSHSY and SAAADI. CDR3 region: CASSDTAGEGKLFF. The CDR3 DNA follows: TGCGCCAGCAGTGATACGGCAGGGGAGGGAAAACTGTTTTTT.

The chain joins TRBV18 to TRBJ1-3; 7 bases fit TRBD1. CDR3 length: 16 residues. V lost 3 bases, J lost 4 bases, and 9 bases stayed unmatched. Germline V gene data show CDR1 as KGHSH and CDR2 as LQKENI. The DNA of the CDR3 is TGTGCCAGCTCACCGCCCGGACAGGTTGGCGGAAACACCATATATTTT. Residues: CASSPPGQVGGNTIYF.

The J gene is TRBJ1-6, the V gene TRBV20-1; 9 bases line up with TRBD1. V was clipped by 3 bases and J by 10 bases; unmatched bases: 7. The CDR3 consists of 14 residues. Germline lookup yields CDR1 DFQATT and CDR2 SNEGSKA (reference sequence). The CDR3 here is CSASSGTGISPLHF. The CDR3 coding sequence is TGCAGTGCTAGTTCAGGGACAGGGATATCACCCCTCCACTTT.

The J gene is TRBJ1-4, the V gene TRBV6-1; 8 bases align to TRBD1. V shed 3 bases and J 6 bases; nucleotides not matched to a gene: 3. The length of the CDR3 is 14 residues. In germline, CDR1 is MNHNS, CDR2 SASEGT. In DNA, the CDR3 is TGTGCCAGCAGTGATTCAGGGGGCGATGAAAAACTGTTTTTT. Translation gives CASSDSGGDEKLFF.

This clone was found once. The genes are TRBV27 and TRBJ1-5, with D perhaps matching TRBD1 (6 bases). This CDR3 is 14 amino acids long. Germline V lookup: CDR1 MNHEY, CDR2 SMNVEV (reference sequence). Trimming took 6 bases from V and 4 from J, leaving 13 bases between them. CDR3 residues: CASSPRDNNQPQHF. The CDR3 DNA reads as TGTGCCAGCAGCCCGAGGGACAATAATCAGCCCCAGCATTTT.

This clone was seen a single time. The chain has TRBV9 and TRBJ1-2, with a weak D call TRBD1 (6 bases). This CDR3 is built from 14 residues. V gave up 4 bases and J gave up 8 bases, with 18 bases separating them. The V gene's germline CDR1 is SGDLS and CDR2 YYNGEE. CDR3 protein: CASSRRGPREGYTF. The DNA for the CDR3 is TGTGCCAGCAGCCGCAGGGGCCCAAGGGAGGGCTACACCTTC.

This chain joins TRBV5-1 and TRBJ2-7; 8 bases align to TRBD2. V was clipped by 4 bases and J by 7 bases; unmatched bases: 13. The CDR3 has 15 amino acids. Germline V gene lookup returns CDR1 SGHRS and CDR2 YFSETQ. CDR3: CASSPGGGSSREQYF. The CDR3 region has the DNA TGCGCCAGCAGCCCGGGCGGGGGGTCGTCGCGAGAGCAGTACTTC.

The rearrangement uses TRBV11-2 and TRBJ2-1; 8 bases fit TRBD1. Germline CDR1 SGHAT, CDR2 FQNNGV. Trimming took 3 bases from V and 12 from J; bases not matched to a gene: 10. The CDR3 sequence is 14 residues long. The CDR3 spells CASSFPRDRSGQFF. In DNA form, the CDR3 reads TGTGCCAGCAGCTTCCCCCGGGACAGGAGTGGGCAGTTCTTC.

This chain joins TRBV5-4 and TRBJ1-4; D ambiguous. The CDR3 length is 14 residues. V gave up 4 bases and J gave up 8 bases, with 15 bases separating them. CDR1 and CDR2 from the germline V gene are SGHNT and YYREEE (reference sequence). CDR3 sequence (DNA): TGTGCCAGCAGCCCCGAGATGAATAACGAAAAACTGTTTTTT. Amino acid sequence: CASSPEMNNEKLFF.

This clone is termed medium-sized (0.01 to 0.1%). The rearrangement links TRBV5-1 to TRBJ1-2, with 10 bases that match TRBD1. Germline V gives CDR1 SGHRS, CDR2 YFSETQ. CDR3 length: 14 residues. V dropped 7 bases and J dropped 8; count of bases not matched to a gene: 11. CDR3 in DNA: TGCGCCAGCGGCCGGGACAGGGGAAGCGAGGGCTACACCTTC. The encoded protein is CASGRDRGSEGYTF.

The chain has TRBV9 and TRBJ1-2; 8 bases agree with TRBD1. Per germline, CDR1 SGDLS and CDR2 YYNGEE. Trimming took 3 bases from V and 7 from J; bases not matched to a gene: 8. This CDR3 has 14 residues. The CDR3 DNA is TGTGCCAGCAGCGGACAGGGGCCCCTCTCTGGCTACACCTTC. This gives the protein CASSGQGPLSGYTF. Full variable domain (remainder filled in from reference TRBV9 and TRBJ1-2): DSGVTQTPKHLITATGQRVTLRCSPRSGDLSVYWYQQSLDQGLQFLIQYYNGEERAKGNILERFSAQQFPDLHSELNLSSLELGDSALYFCASSGQGPLSGYTFGSGTRLTVV.

A few counts support this clone. The rearrangement joins TRBV5-1 to TRBJ2-1; 14 bases fit TRBD2. Germline CDR1 and CDR2: SGHRS and YFSETQ. Trimming removed 0 bases from V and 3 bases from J; junction bases left unmatched: 20. This CDR3 region has 23 residues. The CDR3, as DNA: TGCGCCAGCAGCTTGGGAAGCAAGAGGTCGGGACTAGCGGGAGTATTAGGCTACAATGAGCAGTTCTTC. Translating gives CASSLGSKRSGLAGVLGYNEQFF.

The genes are TRBV19 and TRBJ2-1; 7 positions agree with TRBD2. The length of the CDR3 is 18 residues. Trimming cost V 2 bases and J 0 bases; bases outside gene matches: 10. Looked up from germline, CDR1 is LNHDA and CDR2 is SQIVND (reference sequence). The CDR3 spells CASSISLGDYNSYNEQFF. CDR3 sequence (DNA): TGTGCCAGTAGTATAAGTTTAGGGGACTACAACTCCTACAATGAGCAGTTCTTC.

The DNA for the CDR3 is TGCAGCGTCGGACAGGTAGGACGTCAAGAGACCCAGTACTTC. Translated: CSVGQVGRQETQYF. The chain couples TRBV29-1 to TRBJ2-5; 7 bases fit TRBD1. J was trimmed by 2 bases and V by 6 bases; bases with no gene match: 9. Germline CDR1 SQVTM, CDR2 ANQGSEA. The CDR3 is 14 residues long.

This clone was recorded only once. The V and J genes are TRBV30 and TRBJ1-2, with TRBD1 matching 8 bases. V shed 5 bases and J 2 bases; nucleotides not matched to a gene: 4. Looked up from germline, CDR1 is GTSNPN and CDR2 is SVGIG (reference sequence). This CDR3 has 13 amino acids. The CDR3 sequence is CAWRTGINYGYTF. The CDR3 nucleotides are TGTGCCTGGCGGACAGGGATAAACTATGGCTACACCTTC.

This clone was picked up a small number of times. The chain couples TRBV4-2 to TRBJ2-3; TRBD2 might be the D (5 bases). The CDR3 has 18 residues. Trimming stripped 4 bases from V and 2 bases from J, with 22 bases between. Germline V gene data show CDR1 as LGHNA and CDR2 as YNFKEQ. This CDR3 is CASSPRLAMISATDTQYF. The CDR3 DNA reads TGTGCCAGCAGCCCAAGATTAGCAATGATTAGCGCCACAGATACGCAGTATTTT.

The CDR3 is CASQWGVGNTIYF. DNA of the CDR3: TGTGCCAGTCAATGGGGGGTAGGAAACACCATATATTTT. J is TRBJ1-3 and V is TRBV6-5, with D perhaps matching TRBD1 (5 bases). CDR3 length: 13 residues. V dropped 9 bases and J dropped 4 bases, with 13 bases sitting between them. Germline V gene lookup returns CDR1 MNHEY and CDR2 SVGAGI.

The chain uses TRBV15 and TRBJ2-7; 10 positions match TRBD2. Per the germline V gene, CDR1 is LNHNV and CDR2 is YYDKDF (reference sequence). The trim removed 5 bases at V and 3 bases at J, leaving 7 bases unmatched. The CDR3 is 15 amino acids. The CDR3 DNA reads TGTGCCACCAGCGCCCGACTAGCGGGTAGCTACGAGCAGTACTTC. Amino acid sequence: CATSARLAGSYEQYF. Full variable domain (remainder filled in from reference TRBV15 and TRBJ2-7): DAMVIQNPRYQVTQFGKPVTLSCSQTLNHNVMYWYQQKSSQAPKLLFHYYDKDFNNEADTPDNFQSRRPNTSFCFLDIRSPGLGDTAMYLCATSARLAGSYEQYFGPGTRLTVT.

V is TRBV19 and J is TRBJ1-3; the match to TRBD1 covers 7 bases. The CDR3 has 19 amino acids. Germline V gene sequence: CDR1 LNHDA, CDR2 SQIVND (reference sequence). V dropped 5 bases and J dropped 0; count of bases not matched to a gene: 16. CDR3 protein: CASSGGTPKGARSGNTIYF. The CDR3 DNA is TGTGCCAGTAGTGGCGGGACTCCCAAGGGGGCTCGCTCTGGAAACACCATATATTTT.

The chain links TRBV28 to TRBJ2-5; tentative D call: TRBD1 (6 bases). V was cut by 7 bases and J by 5 bases, with 17 bases left in between. CDR3 length equals 14 residues. Germline CDR1 reads MDHEN; CDR2 reads SYDVKM. The DNA of the CDR3 is TGTGCCAGCACCCCCCCAGGGGAGTGGGAGACCCAGTACTTC. As protein: CASTPPGEWETQYF.

This rearrangement joins TRBV24-1 to TRBJ2-4, with TRBD2 matching 12 bases. Germline V CDR1 and CDR2: KGHDR, SFDVKD. V lost 3 bases, J lost 8 bases, and 4 bases stayed unmatched. The CDR3 contains 15 residues. This CDR3 is CATSDPTSGRYIQYF. CDR3 in DNA: TGTGCCACCAGTGATCCCACTAGCGGGAGGTACATTCAGTACTTC.